This T cell receptor beta chain was recorded in a study of T cells in women clearing cervical HPV infection. From germline, CDR1 is SGDLS and CDR2 YYNGEE. Trimming took 4 bases from V and 6 from J, leaving 18 bases between them. The CDR3 has 15 amino acids. TCRdb's copy holds only in-frame clones and misses some; the assay was immunoSEQ multiplex PCR. The table for this sample gives over 30,000 clones. For this clone: Antigen: not known. The DNA ends 3 residues before the CDR3 does, and the rest of the CDR3 is filled in from the germline J gene.

Broader study findings: Richness differences could reflect unmeasured T-cell content per sample. Cases carried less TRBV6-7 than controls: about 0.1% versus 0.15%.

The source material was blood buffy coat. This clonotype was sampled from a woman between 18 and 69 years old with a cervical HPV16 infection that either progressed to CIN3+ or cleared (not recorded which). The V gene is TRBV9, the J gene TRBJ2-3; D is perhaps TRBD2 (6 bases). The CDR3 spells CASSPQTRPYDTQYF. The sequenced part of the CDR3 DNA is TGTGCCAGCAGCCCCCAGACTAGGCCCTACGATACG.